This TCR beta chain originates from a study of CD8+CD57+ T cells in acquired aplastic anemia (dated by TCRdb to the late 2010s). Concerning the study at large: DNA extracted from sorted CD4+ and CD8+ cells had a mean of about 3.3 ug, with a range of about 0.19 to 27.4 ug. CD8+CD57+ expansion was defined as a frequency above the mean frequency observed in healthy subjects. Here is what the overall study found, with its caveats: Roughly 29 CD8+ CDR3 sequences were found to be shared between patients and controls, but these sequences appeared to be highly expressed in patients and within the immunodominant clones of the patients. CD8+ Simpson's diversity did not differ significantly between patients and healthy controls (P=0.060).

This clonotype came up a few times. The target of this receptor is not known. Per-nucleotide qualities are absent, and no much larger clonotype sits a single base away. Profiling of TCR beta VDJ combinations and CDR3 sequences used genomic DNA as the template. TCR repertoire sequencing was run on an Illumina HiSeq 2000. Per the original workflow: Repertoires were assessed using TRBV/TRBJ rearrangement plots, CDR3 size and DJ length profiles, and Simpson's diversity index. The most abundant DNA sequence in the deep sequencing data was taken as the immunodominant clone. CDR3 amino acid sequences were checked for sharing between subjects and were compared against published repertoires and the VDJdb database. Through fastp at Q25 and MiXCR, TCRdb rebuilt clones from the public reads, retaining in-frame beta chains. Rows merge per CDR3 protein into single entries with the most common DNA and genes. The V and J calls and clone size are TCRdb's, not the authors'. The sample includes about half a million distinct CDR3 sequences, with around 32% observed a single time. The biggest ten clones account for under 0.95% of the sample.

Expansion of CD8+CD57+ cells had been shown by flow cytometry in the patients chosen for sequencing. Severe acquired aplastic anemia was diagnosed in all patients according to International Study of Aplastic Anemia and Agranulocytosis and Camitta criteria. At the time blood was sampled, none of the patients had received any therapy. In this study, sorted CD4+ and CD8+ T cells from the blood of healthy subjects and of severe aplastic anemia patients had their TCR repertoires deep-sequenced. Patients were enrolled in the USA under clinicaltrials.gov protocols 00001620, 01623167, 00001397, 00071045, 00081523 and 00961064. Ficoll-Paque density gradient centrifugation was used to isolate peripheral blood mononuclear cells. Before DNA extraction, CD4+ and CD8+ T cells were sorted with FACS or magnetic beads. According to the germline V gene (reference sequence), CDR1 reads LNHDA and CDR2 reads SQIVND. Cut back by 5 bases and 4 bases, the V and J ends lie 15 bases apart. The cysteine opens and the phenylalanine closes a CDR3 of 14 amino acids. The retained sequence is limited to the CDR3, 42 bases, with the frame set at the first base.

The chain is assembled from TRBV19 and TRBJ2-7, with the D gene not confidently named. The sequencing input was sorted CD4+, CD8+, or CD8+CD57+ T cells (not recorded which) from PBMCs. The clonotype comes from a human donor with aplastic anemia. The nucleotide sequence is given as TGTGCCAGTAGTGTGACAACGATCGCGTACGAGCAGTACTTC. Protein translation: CASSVTTIAYEQYF.